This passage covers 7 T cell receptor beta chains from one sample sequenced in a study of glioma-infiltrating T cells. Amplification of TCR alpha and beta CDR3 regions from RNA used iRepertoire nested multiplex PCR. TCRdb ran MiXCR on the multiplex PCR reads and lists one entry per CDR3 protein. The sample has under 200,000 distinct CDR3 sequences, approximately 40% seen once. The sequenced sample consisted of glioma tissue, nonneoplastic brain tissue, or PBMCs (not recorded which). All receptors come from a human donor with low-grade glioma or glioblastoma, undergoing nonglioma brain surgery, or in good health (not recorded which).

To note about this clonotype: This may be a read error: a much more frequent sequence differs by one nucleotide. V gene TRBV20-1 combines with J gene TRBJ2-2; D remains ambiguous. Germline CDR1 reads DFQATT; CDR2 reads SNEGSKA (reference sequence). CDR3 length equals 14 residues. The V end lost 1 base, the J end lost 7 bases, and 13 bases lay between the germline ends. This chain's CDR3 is CSARGPQGNGELFF. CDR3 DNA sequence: TGCAGTGCTAGAGGGCCCCAAGGCAACGGGGAGCTGTTTTTT.

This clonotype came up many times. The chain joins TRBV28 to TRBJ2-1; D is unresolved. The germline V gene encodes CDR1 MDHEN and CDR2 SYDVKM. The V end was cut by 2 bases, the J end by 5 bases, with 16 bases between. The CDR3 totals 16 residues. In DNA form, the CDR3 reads TGTGCCAGCAGTTTACCCCATGTCCGAGTTAACAATGAGCAGTTCTTC. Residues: CASSLPHVRVNNEQFF.

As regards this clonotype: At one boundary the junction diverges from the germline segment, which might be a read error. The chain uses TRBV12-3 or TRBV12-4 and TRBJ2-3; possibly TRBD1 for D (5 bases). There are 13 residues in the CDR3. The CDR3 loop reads CARSFTGTDTQYF. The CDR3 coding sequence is TGTGCCAGAAGTTTTACAGGAACAGATACGCAGTATTTT.

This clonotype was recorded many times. Here the CDR3 reads CASRLNQETQYF. As DNA, the CDR3 is TGTGCCAGCCGACTCAACCAAGAGACCCAGTACTTC. The chain combines TRBV3-1 with TRBJ2-5; no reliable D call. This CDR3 is 12 amino acids long. Germline-derived CDR1 and CDR2 are LGHDT and YNNKEL (reference sequence). The V end lost 8 bases, the J end lost 0 bases, and 7 bases lay between the germline ends.

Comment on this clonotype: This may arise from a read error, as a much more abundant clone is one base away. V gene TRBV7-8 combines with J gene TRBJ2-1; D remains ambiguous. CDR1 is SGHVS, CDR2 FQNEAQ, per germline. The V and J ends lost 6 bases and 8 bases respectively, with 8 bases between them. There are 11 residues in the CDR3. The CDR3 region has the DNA TGTGCCAGCAGATTATACTATGAGCAGTTCTTC. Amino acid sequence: CASRLYYEQFF. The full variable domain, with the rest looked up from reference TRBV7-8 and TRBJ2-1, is GAGVSQSPRYKVAKRGQDVALRCDPISGHVSLFWYQQALGQGPEFLTYFQNEAQLDKSGLPSDRFFAERPEGSVSTLKIQRTQQEDSAVYLCASRLYYEQFFGPGTRLTVL.

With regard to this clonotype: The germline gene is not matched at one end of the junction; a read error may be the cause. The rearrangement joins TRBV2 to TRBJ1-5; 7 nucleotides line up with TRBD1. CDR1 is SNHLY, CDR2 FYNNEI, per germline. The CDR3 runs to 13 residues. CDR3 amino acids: CASRGQSNKPQHF. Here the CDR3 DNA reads TGTGCCAGCAGGGGACAGAGCAATAAGCCCCAGCATTTT.

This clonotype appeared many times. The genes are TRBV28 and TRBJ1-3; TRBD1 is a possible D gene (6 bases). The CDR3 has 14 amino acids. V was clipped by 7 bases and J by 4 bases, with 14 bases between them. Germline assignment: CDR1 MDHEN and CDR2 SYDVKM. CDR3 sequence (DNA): TGTGCCAGCAATCTTAACGGGGGCGGAAACACCATATATTTT. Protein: CASNLNGGGNTIYF.